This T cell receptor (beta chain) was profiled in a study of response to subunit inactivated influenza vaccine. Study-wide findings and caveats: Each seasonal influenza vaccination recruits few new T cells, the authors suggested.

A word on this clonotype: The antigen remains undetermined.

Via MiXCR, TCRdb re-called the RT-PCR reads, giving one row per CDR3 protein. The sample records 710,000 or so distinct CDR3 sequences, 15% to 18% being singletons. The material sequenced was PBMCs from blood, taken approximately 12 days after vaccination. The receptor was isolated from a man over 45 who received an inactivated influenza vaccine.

In nucleotides, the CDR3 is TGTGCCAGCAGCCAAGAAGGGTCAGGCCCAACTGAGCAGTTCTTC. Its protein product is CASSQEGSGPTEQFF. The rearrangement joins TRBV4-2 to TRBJ2-1, with no clear D. Looked up from germline, CDR1 is LGHNA and CDR2 is YNFKEQ. Deletions cut 0 bases from V and 9 bases from J, with 15 bases between. The CDR3 sequence is 15 residues long.